This TCR beta chain appears in the sequencing data of a study of OX40 agonist ivuxolimab in advanced cancers. This clone was observed a few times. V was pared by 0 bases and J by 2 bases, with 4 bases between. There are 13 residues in the CDR3. CDR1 and CDR2 from the germline V gene are SNHLY and FYNNEI. This table comes from immunoSEQ multiplex PCR, and its TCRdb copy is limited to in-frame clones, with some not included. The table includes 35,000 to 45,000 clones, roughly four fifths detected once. This TCR derives from an adult with an advanced solid tumor such as melanoma, head and neck, liver or kidney cancer. The sample consisted of CD4+ or CD8+ T cells sorted from blood, taken in a trial of the OX40 agonist ivuxolimab. This chain links TRBV2 with TRBJ1-2, with D unclear. The CDR3 here is CASSEAPNYGYTF. CDR3 nucleotides: TGTGCCAGCAGTGAAGCTCCCAACTATGGCTACACCTTC.